A selection of T cell receptor beta chains follows, all from one sample in a study of post-analysis software for immune sequencing data. TCRdb called the PCR reads again in MiXCR, with one record for every CDR3 protein. Among 740,000 or so distinct CDR3 sequences, roughly 50% were seen once, and the ten largest hold 4.6%. Material for sequencing was blood. The receptors originated from a girl between 5 and 17 years old with multiple sclerosis. Both conserved end residues are part of each CDR3. The D gene is left open where the match is weak. Some rows have no size entry. The others give once, few or many, or a class for an expanded clone.

cdr3_aa: CSVEDLPGNYGYTF
cdr3_nt: TGCAGCGTTGAAGATCTTCCAGGGAACTATGGCTACACCTTC
d_call: .
clone_size: .
j_call: TRBJ1-2
v_call: TRBV29-1

cdr3_aa: CASSLAPTRGQETQYF
cdr3_nt: TGTGCCAGCAGCTTAGCACCTACTAGGGGGCAAGAGACCCAGTACTTC
d_call: .
clone_size: .
j_call: TRBJ2-5
v_call: TRBV7-2

cdr3_aa: CSARGPASSNEQFF
cdr3_nt: TGCAGTGCTAGAGGTCCGGCTTCGAGCAATGAGCAGTTCTTC
d_call: .
clone_size: .
j_call: TRBJ2-1
v_call: TRBV20-1

cdr3_aa: CASSAQGRPYEQYF
cdr3_nt: TGTGCCAGCAGCGCCCAAGGGCGCCCCTACGAGCAGTACTTC
d_call: .
clone_size: .
j_call: TRBJ2-7
v_call: TRBV7-9

cdr3_aa: CASSEAFGRAYGYTF
cdr3_nt: TGTGCCAGCAGTGAAGCGTTCGGGCGGGCCTATGGCTACACCTTC
d_call: .
clone_size: .
j_call: TRBJ1-2
v_call: TRBV25-1

cdr3_aa: CAIKGQLGETQYF
cdr3_nt: TGTGCCATCAAGGGACAGTTAGGGGAGACCCAGTACTTC
d_call: TRBD1
clone_size: .
j_call: TRBJ2-5
v_call: TRBV10-3

cdr3_aa: CAASNRPNEKLFF
cdr3_nt: TGTGCCGCTTCAAACAGACCGAATGAAAAACTGTTTTTT
d_call: .
clone_size: .
j_call: TRBJ1-4
v_call: TRBV6-5

cdr3_aa: CSVVWVAVGGSYNEQFF
cdr3_nt: TGCAGCGTTGTCTGGGTTGCGGTAGGAGGGTCCTACAATGAGCAGTTCTTC
d_call: .
clone_size: .
j_call: TRBJ2-1
v_call: TRBV29-1

cdr3_aa: CSAGAGQSYEQYF
cdr3_nt: TGCAGCGCTGGGGCGGGACAGTCCTACGAGCAGTACTTC
d_call: .
clone_size: .
j_call: TRBJ2-7
v_call: TRBV29-1

cdr3_aa: CASSRNRSGANVLTF
cdr3_nt: TGTGCCAGCAGTCGAAACCGCTCTGGGGCCAACGTCCTGACTTTC
d_call: .
clone_size: few
j_call: TRBJ2-6
v_call: TRBV6-6

cdr3_aa: CASSHRGGNEQFF
cdr3_nt: TGCGCCAGCAGTCACAGGGGTGGCAATGAGCAGTTCTTC
d_call: TRBD1
clone_size: few
j_call: TRBJ2-1
v_call: TRBV10-2

cdr3_aa: CASSPSSRGLRETQYF
cdr3_nt: TGTGCCAGCAGTCCGTCAAGCAGGGGGCTACGGGAGACCCAGTACTTC
d_call: TRBD1
clone_size: few
j_call: TRBJ2-5
v_call: TRBV27

cdr3_aa: CAISETGQGYNYGYTF
cdr3_nt: TGTGCCATCAGTGAGACGGGACAGGGGTATAACTATGGCTACACCTTC
d_call: TRBD1
clone_size: .
j_call: TRBJ1-2
v_call: TRBV10-3

cdr3_aa: CASSPPGQMEGYTF
cdr3_nt: TGTGCCAGCAGCCCCCCGGGACAGATGGAAGGCTACACCTTC
d_call: TRBD1
clone_size: few
j_call: TRBJ1-2
v_call: TRBV7-2

cdr3_aa: CASSVSGSHEQYF
cdr3_nt: TGTGCTAGCAGCGTATCAGGGTCCCACGAGCAGTACTTC
d_call: .
clone_size: .
j_call: TRBJ2-7
v_call: TRBV7-7

cdr3_aa: CSVVTSSHEQFF
cdr3_nt: TGCAGCGTTGTAACTAGCTCCCATGAGCAGTTCTTC
d_call: .
clone_size: many
j_call: TRBJ2-1
v_call: TRBV29-1

cdr3_aa: CANSLVGGDSYGYTF
cdr3_nt: TGTGCCAACAGCTTAGTGGGAGGGGACAGCTATGGCTACACCTTC
d_call: TRBD1
clone_size: .
j_call: TRBJ1-2
v_call: TRBV7-9

cdr3_aa: CSVGGEPSSYEQYF
cdr3_nt: TGCAGCGTTGGAGGGGAGCCTAGCTCCTACGAGCAGTACTTC
d_call: .
clone_size: .
j_call: TRBJ2-7
v_call: TRBV29-1

cdr3_aa: CASSKAQMLAKNIQYF
cdr3_nt: TGTGCCAGTAGTAAGGCGCAAATGTTAGCCAAAAACATTCAGTACTTC
d_call: .
clone_size: .
j_call: TRBJ2-4
v_call: TRBV19

cdr3_aa: CASALTRGEKRFF
cdr3_nt: TGTGCCAGCGCCTTGACCCGGGGGGAAAAACGGTTTTTT
d_call: .
clone_size: .
j_call: TRBJ1-4
v_call: TRBV28

cdr3_aa: CSALLGRAETQYF
cdr3_nt: TGCAGTGCCCTCCTAGGGAGGGCGGAGACCCAGTACTTC
d_call: TRBD2
clone_size: once
j_call: TRBJ2-5
v_call: TRBV20-1

cdr3_aa: CASSPGPILGWVAKNIQYF
cdr3_nt: TGCGCCAGCAGCCCGGGACCAATTTTAGGATGGGTAGCCAAAAACATTCAGTACTTC
d_call: .
clone_size: .
j_call: TRBJ2-4
v_call: TRBV4-1

cdr3_aa: CASTLRSSGLYEQYF
cdr3_nt: TGTGCCAGCACCTTGAGGAGTAGCGGGCTGTACGAGCAGTACTTC
d_call: TRBD2
clone_size: few
j_call: TRBJ2-7
v_call: TRBV12-3/TRBV12-4

cdr3_aa: CASSQVRYPNTEAFF
cdr3_nt: TGCGCCAGCAGCCAGGTAAGGTACCCGAACACTGAAGCTTTCTTT
d_call: .
clone_size: few
j_call: TRBJ1-1
v_call: TRBV4-1

cdr3_aa: CSVRGALNTEAFF
cdr3_nt: TGCAGCGTTCGGGGGGCCCTGAACACTGAAGCTTTCTTT
d_call: .
clone_size: .
j_call: TRBJ1-1
v_call: TRBV29-1

cdr3_aa: CASSLFSRSRGGVKNIQYF
cdr3_nt: TGTGCCAGCAGCTTGTTCTCGCGGTCGCGGGGGGGCGTCAAAAACATTCAGTACTTC
d_call: TRBD2
clone_size: .
j_call: TRBJ2-4
v_call: TRBV7-9

cdr3_aa: CASSKGPAYEQYF
cdr3_nt: TGTGCCAGCAGTAAGGGGCCTGCCTACGAGCAGTACTTC
d_call: .
clone_size: few
j_call: TRBJ2-7
v_call: TRBV6-6

cdr3_aa: CASSQVDRTGRGAFF
cdr3_nt: TGTGCCAGCAGCCAAGTAGACAGGACAGGGAGGGGAGCTTTCTTT
d_call: TRBD1
clone_size: .
j_call: TRBJ1-1
v_call: TRBV3-1

cdr3_aa: CSAGGTGDVYEQYF
cdr3_nt: TGCAGTGCTGGTGGGACAGGGGACGTCTACGAGCAGTACTTC
d_call: TRBD1
clone_size: once
j_call: TRBJ2-7
v_call: TRBV20-1

cdr3_aa: CSANKPLAGEETQYF
cdr3_nt: TGCAGTGCCAATAAGCCCCTAGCGGGAGAAGAGACCCAGTACTTC
d_call: TRBD2
clone_size: few
j_call: TRBJ2-5
v_call: TRBV20-1

cdr3_aa: CASSYFLRDEQYF
cdr3_nt: TGTGCCAGCAGTTACTTCCTTAGGGACGAGCAGTACTTC
d_call: .
clone_size: .
j_call: TRBJ2-7
v_call: TRBV6-2/TRBV6-3

cdr3_aa: CAITKGTSGRDRYEQYF
cdr3_nt: TGTGCCATCACCAAAGGGACTAGCGGGAGGGACCGCTACGAGCAGTACTTC
d_call: TRBD2
clone_size: .
j_call: TRBJ2-7
v_call: TRBV10-3

cdr3_aa: CASRSGTGGVYEQYF
cdr3_nt: TGTGCCAGCAGGTCAGGGACAGGGGGCGTGTACGAGCAGTACTTC
d_call: TRBD1
clone_size: .
j_call: TRBJ2-7
v_call: TRBV12-3/TRBV12-4

cdr3_aa: CASSPTGAFSYEQYF
cdr3_nt: TGTGCCAGCAGCCCGACAGGGGCCTTCTCCTACGAGCAGTACTTC
d_call: TRBD1
clone_size: .
j_call: TRBJ2-7
v_call: TRBV7-2

cdr3_aa: CSVLGTSGRALETQYF
cdr3_nt: TGCAGCGTCCTCGGGACTAGCGGGAGGGCACTAGAGACCCAGTACTTC
d_call: TRBD2
clone_size: .
j_call: TRBJ2-5
v_call: TRBV29-1

cdr3_aa: CASIPLGTSGGGTQYF
cdr3_nt: TGTGCCAGCATCCCTTTGGGGACTAGCGGGGGTGGTACGCAGTATTTT
d_call: TRBD2
clone_size: many
j_call: TRBJ2-3
v_call: TRBV5-5

cdr3_aa: CAIAGRGFDTEAFF
cdr3_nt: TGTGCCATCGCCGGGCGGGGTTTTGACACTGAAGCTTTCTTT
d_call: .
clone_size: .
j_call: TRBJ1-1
v_call: TRBV10-3

cdr3_aa: CSVAPLLGDYEQYF
cdr3_nt: TGCAGCGTTGCCCCCCTCCTGGGGGACTACGAGCAGTACTTC
d_call: .
clone_size: few
j_call: TRBJ2-7
v_call: TRBV29-1

cdr3_aa: CASSLQEAANQPQHF
cdr3_nt: TGCGCCAGCAGCTTGCAGGAGGCAGCGAATCAGCCCCAGCATTTT
d_call: .
clone_size: .
j_call: TRBJ1-5
v_call: TRBV5-1

cdr3_aa: CASGQGVSSYNEQFF
cdr3_nt: TGTGCTAGTGGTCAGGGGGTTAGCTCCTACAATGAGCAGTTCTTC
d_call: TRBD1
clone_size: few
j_call: TRBJ2-1
v_call: TRBV12-5

cdr3_aa: CASSEASGRTLSYEQYF
cdr3_nt: TGTGCCAGCAGTGAAGCTAGCGGGAGGACCCTCTCCTACGAGCAGTACTTC
d_call: TRBD2
clone_size: once
j_call: TRBJ2-7
v_call: TRBV2

cdr3_aa: CASSRTGGYHGYTF
cdr3_nt: TGTGCCAGCAGTCGGACAGGGGGATATCATGGCTACACCTTC
d_call: TRBD1
clone_size: .
j_call: TRBJ1-2
v_call: TRBV6-5

cdr3_aa: CASSQDQGFGGNPSEQFF
cdr3_nt: TGTGCCAGCAGCCAAGATCAGGGGTTTGGCGGGAATCCATCTGAGCAGTTCTTC
d_call: .
clone_size: .
j_call: TRBJ2-1
v_call: TRBV3-1

cdr3_aa: CASGLGTGYHEQYF
cdr3_nt: TGTGCTAGTGGTTTGGGGACAGGGTACCACGAGCAGTACTTC
d_call: TRBD1
clone_size: .
j_call: TRBJ2-7
v_call: TRBV12-5

cdr3_aa: CASSQDRSRGRAEKLFF
cdr3_nt: TGCGCCAGCAGCCAAGATCGATCCAGGGGGCGGGCGGAAAAACTGTTTTTT
d_call: TRBD1
clone_size: .
j_call: TRBJ1-4
v_call: TRBV4-1

cdr3_aa: CASRPLRLAEETQYF
cdr3_nt: TGTGCCAGCAGACCCCTAAGACTAGCCGAGGAGACCCAGTACTTC
d_call: TRBD2
clone_size: .
j_call: TRBJ2-5
v_call: TRBV6-5

cdr3_aa: CASITGGSGSSYEQYF
cdr3_nt: TGCGCCAGCATCACCGGGGGTAGCGGGAGCTCCTACGAGCAGTACTTC
d_call: TRBD2
clone_size: .
j_call: TRBJ2-7
v_call: TRBV10-2

cdr3_aa: CASSQNRDAGNNEQFF
cdr3_nt: TGTGCCAGCTCGCAAAACCGGGACGCGGGGAATAATGAGCAGTTCTTC
d_call: .
clone_size: .
j_call: TRBJ2-1
v_call: TRBV18

cdr3_aa: CATSGTSSYEQYF
cdr3_nt: TGTGCCACCAGCGGGACTAGCTCCTACGAGCAGTACTTC
d_call: TRBD2
clone_size: .
j_call: TRBJ2-7
v_call: TRBV15

cdr3_aa: CAWIRGTDTQYF
cdr3_nt: TGTGCCTGGATCAGGGGGACAGATACGCAGTATTTT
d_call: TRBD1
clone_size: .
j_call: TRBJ2-3
v_call: TRBV30

cdr3_aa: CSVVPGLAEGGTQYF
cdr3_nt: TGCAGCGTTGTACCAGGACTAGCGGAAGGAGGAACGCAGTATTTT
d_call: TRBD2
clone_size: few
j_call: TRBJ2-3
v_call: TRBV29-1

cdr3_aa: CASSLEQGYYNEQFF
cdr3_nt: TGCGCCAGCAGCTTGGAACAGGGGTACTACAATGAGCAGTTCTTC
d_call: TRBD1
clone_size: .
j_call: TRBJ2-1
v_call: TRBV5-1

cdr3_aa: CASSFPPRQHLPGANVLTF
cdr3_nt: TGTGCCAGCAGCTTTCCCCCCCGACAGCACCTGCCTGGGGCCAACGTCCTGACTTTC
d_call: .
clone_size: few
j_call: TRBJ2-6
v_call: TRBV7-9